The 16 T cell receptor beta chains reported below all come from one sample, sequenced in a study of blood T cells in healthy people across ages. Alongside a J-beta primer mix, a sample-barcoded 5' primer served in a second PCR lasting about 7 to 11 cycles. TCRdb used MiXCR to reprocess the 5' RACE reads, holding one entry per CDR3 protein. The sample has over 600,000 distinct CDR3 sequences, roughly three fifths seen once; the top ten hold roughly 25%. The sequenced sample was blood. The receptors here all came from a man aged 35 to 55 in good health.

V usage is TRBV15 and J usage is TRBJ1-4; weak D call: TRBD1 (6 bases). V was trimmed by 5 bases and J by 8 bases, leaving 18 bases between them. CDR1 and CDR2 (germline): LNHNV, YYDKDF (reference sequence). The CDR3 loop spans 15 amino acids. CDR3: CATSPRGGGGEKLFF. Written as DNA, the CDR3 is TGTGCCACCAGCCCTCGGGGAGGGGGTGGGGAAAAACTGTTTTTT.

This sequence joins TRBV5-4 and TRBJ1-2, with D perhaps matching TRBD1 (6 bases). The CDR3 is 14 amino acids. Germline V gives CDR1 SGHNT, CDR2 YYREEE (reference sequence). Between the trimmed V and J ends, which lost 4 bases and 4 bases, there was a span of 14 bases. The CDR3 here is CASSVDSVSYGYTF. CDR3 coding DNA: TGTGCCAGCAGCGTGGACAGTGTATCCTATGGCTACACCTTC.

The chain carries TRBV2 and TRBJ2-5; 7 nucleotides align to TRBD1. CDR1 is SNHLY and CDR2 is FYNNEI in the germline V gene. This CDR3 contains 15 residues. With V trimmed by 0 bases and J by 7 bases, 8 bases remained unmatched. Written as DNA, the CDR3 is TGTGCCAGCAGTGAAGCAAGACAGGGTACTGGGACCCAGTACTTC. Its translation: CASSEARQGTGTQYF.

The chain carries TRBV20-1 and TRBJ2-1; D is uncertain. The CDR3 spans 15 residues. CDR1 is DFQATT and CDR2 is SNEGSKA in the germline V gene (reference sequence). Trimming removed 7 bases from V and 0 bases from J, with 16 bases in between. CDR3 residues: CSGLGDKSSYNEQFF. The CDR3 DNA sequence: TGCAGTGGGCTCGGCGACAAGAGCTCCTACAATGAGCAGTTCTTC.

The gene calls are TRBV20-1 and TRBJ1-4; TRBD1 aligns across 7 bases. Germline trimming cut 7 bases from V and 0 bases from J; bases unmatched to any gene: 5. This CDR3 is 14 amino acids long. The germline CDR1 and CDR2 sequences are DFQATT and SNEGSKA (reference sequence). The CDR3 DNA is TGCAGTGGACGACAGGGTTCAACTAATGAAAAACTGTTTTTT. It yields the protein CSGRQGSTNEKLFF.

CDR3 sequence reads: CASNVQGSRLSEQYF. The CDR3 nucleotides are TGTGCCAGCAATGTACAGGGGTCGAGACTATCCGAGCAGTACTTC. The rearrangement links TRBV28 to TRBJ2-5; TRBD1 matches at 7 bases. Near its end, the DNA agrees better with TRBJ2-7, so the J call may be wrong. The CDR3 has 15 residues. Germline CDR1 reads MDHEN; CDR2 reads SYDVKM.

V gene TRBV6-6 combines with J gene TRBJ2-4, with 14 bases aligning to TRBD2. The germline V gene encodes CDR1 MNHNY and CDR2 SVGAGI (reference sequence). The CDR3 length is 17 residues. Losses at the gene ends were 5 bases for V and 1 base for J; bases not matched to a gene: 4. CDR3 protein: CASSRLAGGPAKNIQYF. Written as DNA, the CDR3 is TGTGCCAGCAGTCGACTAGCGGGGGGGCCCGCCAAAAACATTCAGTACTTC.

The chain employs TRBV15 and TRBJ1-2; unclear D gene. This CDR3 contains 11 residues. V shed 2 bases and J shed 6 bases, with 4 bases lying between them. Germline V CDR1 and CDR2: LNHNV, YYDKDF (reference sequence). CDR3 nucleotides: TGTGCCACCAGCAGACGTGATGGCTACACCTTC. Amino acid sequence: CATSRRDGYTF.

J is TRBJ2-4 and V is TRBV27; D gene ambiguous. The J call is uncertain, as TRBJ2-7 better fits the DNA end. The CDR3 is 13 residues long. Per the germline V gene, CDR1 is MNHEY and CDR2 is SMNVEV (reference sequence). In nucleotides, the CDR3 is TGTGCCAGCAGTGTAGTCTCTGGCTACGAGCAGTACTTC. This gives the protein CASSVVSGYEQYF.

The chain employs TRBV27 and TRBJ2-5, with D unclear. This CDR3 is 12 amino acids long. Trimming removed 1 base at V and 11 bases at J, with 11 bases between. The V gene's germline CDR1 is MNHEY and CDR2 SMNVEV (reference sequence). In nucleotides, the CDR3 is TGTGCCAGCAGTTTATGGTCGGGTGAGCAGTACTTC. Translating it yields CASSLWSGEQYF.

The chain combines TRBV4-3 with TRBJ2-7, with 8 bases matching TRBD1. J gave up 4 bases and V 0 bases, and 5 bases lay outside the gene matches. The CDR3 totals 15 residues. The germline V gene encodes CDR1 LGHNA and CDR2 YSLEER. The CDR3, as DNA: TGCGCCAGCAGCCAAGAGGGCAGGGGGCGGTACGAGCAGTACTTC. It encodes CASSQEGRGRYEQYF.

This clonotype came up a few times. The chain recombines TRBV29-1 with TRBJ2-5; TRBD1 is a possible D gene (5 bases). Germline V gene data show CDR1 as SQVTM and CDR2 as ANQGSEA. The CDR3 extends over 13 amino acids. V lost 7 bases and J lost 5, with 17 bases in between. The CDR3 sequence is CSADAGFLETQYF. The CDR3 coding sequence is TGCAGCGCAGATGCAGGGTTTTTGGAGACCCAGTACTTC.

The CDR3 DNA reads as TGTGCCACTTCCGTGGGGTCTGAGCAGTTCTTC. It codes for CATSVGSEQFF. This chain connects TRBV10-3 to TRBJ2-1; D remains unclear. Germline assignment: CDR1 ENHRY and CDR2 SYGVKD. Trimming shortened V by 10 bases and J by 9 bases, and 13 bases separated the two germline ends. This CDR3 is built from 11 residues.

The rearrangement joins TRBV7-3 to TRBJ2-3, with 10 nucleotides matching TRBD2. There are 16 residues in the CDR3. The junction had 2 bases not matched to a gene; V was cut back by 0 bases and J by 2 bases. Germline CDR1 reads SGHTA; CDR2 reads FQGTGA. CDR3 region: CASSLTLAGSTDTQYF. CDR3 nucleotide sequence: TGTGCCAGCAGCTTAACACTAGCGGGATCCACAGATACGCAGTATTTT.

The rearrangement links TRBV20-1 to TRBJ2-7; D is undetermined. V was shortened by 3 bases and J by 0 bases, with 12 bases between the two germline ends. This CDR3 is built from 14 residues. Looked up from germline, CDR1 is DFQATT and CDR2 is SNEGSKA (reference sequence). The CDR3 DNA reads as TGCAGTGCTAGCGGGCAGGTGAGCTCCTACGAGCAGTACTTC. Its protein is CSASGQVSSYEQYF.

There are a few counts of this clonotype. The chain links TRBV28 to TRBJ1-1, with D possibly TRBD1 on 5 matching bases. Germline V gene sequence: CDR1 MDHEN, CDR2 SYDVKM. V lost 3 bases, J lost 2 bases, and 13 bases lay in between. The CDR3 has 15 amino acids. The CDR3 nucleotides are TGTGCCAGCAGTTTTACTGGGGGGAGTAACACTGAAGCTTTCTTT. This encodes CASSFTGGSNTEAFF.